This TCR beta chain was found in a study of blood T cell repertoires in COVID-19. Study-level background: Samples taken during acute and convalescent COVID-19 were collected in the United States, Italy and Spain. T cells, B-cell-depleted T cells, or PBMCs provided the cDNA or gDNA that served as material.

In the original processing: Cell counts per sample came from amplifying reference gene primers. Clones were read by immunoSEQ multiplex PCR, and TCRdb kept only the in-frame ones, dropping some. For V, J and clone size, that table is used; D and trimming come from the DNA. Altogether more than 90,000 clones are present, 70% to 85% being singletons, with the ten largest covering 9.5% to 15%. Trimming stripped 1 base from V and 4 bases from J, with 11 bases between. Germline CDR1 SGHNT, CDR2 YYREEE (reference sequence). This CDR3 is 14 amino acids long. Sequenced material: peripheral blood. The TCR originated in a human donor in a cohort sampled during active COVID-19. The chain combines TRBV5-4 with TRBJ1-1; D gene uncertain. The CDR3 loop is CASSLKRSTTEAFF. The CDR3 region has the DNA TGTGCCAGCAGCTTGAAGCGCTCCACCACTGAAGCTTTCTTT.